This TCR beta chain appears in the sequencing data of a study of T cells in Graves' hyperthyroidism and ophthalmopathy. General study findings and limits: Most thyroid clonotypes expanded above 0.001 were also detected in blood.

Amplification of TCR beta CDR3 regions was performed using RNA transcripts as template. HTBI primers were the set used in a first-round RT-PCR of the TCR CDR3. One entry per CDR3 protein, called by TCRdb with MiXCR from the multiplex PCR reads. Among hundreds of thousands of distinct CDR3 sequences listed, approximately 18% were seen once. Notes on this clonotype: Its antigen is still unknown. A much larger clonotype is one base distant, so this may be a read error.

Trimming shortened V by 6 bases and J by 2 bases, and 16 bases separated the two germline ends. This CDR3 spans 15 amino acids. Material for sequencing was blood. This sequence joins TRBV12-3 or TRBV12-4 and TRBJ1-1, with a weak D call TRBD1 (5 bases). The TCR sequence derives from a woman in her 50s with Graves' hyperthyroidism that later progressed to Graves' ophthalmopathy. CDR3 DNA sequence: TGTGCCAGCAGCCGCTTCGGGACGGTAAACACTGAAGCTTTCTTT. Translating it yields CASSRFGTVNTEAFF.